This is a list of T cell receptor beta chains from one sample in a study of blood T cell repertoires in COVID-19. The repertoire was sequenced with immunoSEQ multiplex PCR; TCRdb's copy has only in-frame clones and lacks some. There are about 180,000 clones in the sample; roughly 80% occur only once, and around 8% lies in the top ten. The specimen was peripheral blood. The receptors were sampled from a woman aged 65 to 85 with COVID-19, enrolled during active disease. The conserved cysteine and the conserved F or W are not part of the CDR3 here. The order of the fields is J gene, V gene, CDR3 protein.

j_call: TRBJ2-3
v_call: TRBV7-2
cdr3_aa: ASSLGQVTDTQY

j_call: TRBJ2-5
v_call: TRBV29-1
cdr3_aa: SAKRTSGNQETQY

j_call: TRBJ1-3
v_call: TRBV7-2
cdr3_aa: ASSSQGGNTIY

j_call: TRBJ2-5
v_call: TRBV9
cdr3_aa: ASSVISGAQETQY

j_call: TRBJ2-7
v_call: TRBV5-1
cdr3_aa: ASSLRTSATYEQY

j_call: TRBJ1-2
v_call: TRBV28
cdr3_aa: ASSLISGGNYGYT

j_call: TRBJ2-3
v_call: TRBV6-5
cdr3_aa: ASSYRGLAGGDTQY

j_call: TRBJ2-1
v_call: TRBV11-2
cdr3_aa: ASSLAGNSYNEQF

j_call: TRBJ1-1
v_call: TRBV18
cdr3_aa: ASSSGRFETEAF

j_call: TRBJ2-3
v_call: TRBV30
cdr3_aa: AWSGRSRDRGQRTDTQY

j_call: TRBJ2-5
v_call: TRBV19
cdr3_aa: ATSLAGSVQETQY

j_call: TRBJ1-4
v_call: TRBV3-1/TRBV3-2
cdr3_aa: ASSQGQVLGKLF

j_call: TRBJ1-5
v_call: TRBV24-1
cdr3_aa: ATSEGTGVVQPQH

j_call: TRBJ2-7
v_call: TRBV5-1
cdr3_aa: ASSSTGTSGIGEQY

j_call: TRBJ2-7
v_call: TRBV7-6
cdr3_aa: ASSPGTSKY

j_call: TRBJ2-1
v_call: TRBV10-3
cdr3_aa: AISRGRGRYNEQF

j_call: TRBJ2-5
v_call: TRBV19
cdr3_aa: ASRAWGQGETQY

j_call: TRBJ1-2
v_call: TRBV19
cdr3_aa: ASRWDIGANYGYT

j_call: TRBJ1-1
v_call: TRBV12-3/TRBV12-4
cdr3_aa: ASSFGGTVEAF

j_call: TRBJ2-1
v_call: TRBV18
cdr3_aa: ASSLLPGNEQF

j_call: TRBJ1-2
v_call: TRBV12-3/TRBV12-4
cdr3_aa: ASSLSSGYT

j_call: TRBJ1-5
v_call: TRBV7-8
cdr3_aa: ASSRRGNQPQH

j_call: TRBJ1-5
v_call: TRBV28
cdr3_aa: ASSLGDTKIGPNNQPQH

j_call: TRBJ1-1
v_call: TRBV11-3
cdr3_aa: ASSSNGGTEAF

j_call: TRBJ2-3
v_call: TRBV10-3
cdr3_aa: AIALSPDTQY

j_call: TRBJ2-5
v_call: TRBV9
cdr3_aa: ASSVAGGIETQY

j_call: TRBJ1-1
v_call: TRBV18
cdr3_aa: ASSPPARDTEAF

j_call: TRBJ2-1
v_call: TRBV7-6
cdr3_aa: ASSARLAAYNEQF

j_call: TRBJ1-2
v_call: TRBV30
cdr3_aa: AWSVKAGESPNYGYT

j_call: TRBJ1-1
v_call: TRBV28
cdr3_aa: ASSSLTPDTEAF

j_call: TRBJ2-1
v_call: TRBV24-1
cdr3_aa: ATSDPNSYNEQF

j_call: TRBJ1-1
v_call: TRBV19
cdr3_aa: ASRGAGLGNTEAF

j_call: TRBJ2-3
v_call: TRBV5-4
cdr3_aa: ASSLDQGGTDTQY

j_call: TRBJ1-1
v_call: TRBV6-5
cdr3_aa: ASSLMTDPSEAF

j_call: TRBJ1-2
v_call: TRBV19
cdr3_aa: ASSRRQGSYGYT

j_call: TRBJ2-3
v_call: TRBV6-2/TRBV6-3
cdr3_aa: ASSRQREGFYVADTQY

j_call: TRBJ1-4
v_call: TRBV6-2/TRBV6-3
cdr3_aa: ASSYREKLF

j_call: TRBJ2-2
v_call: TRBV4-1
cdr3_aa: ASSPTLRGTGELF

j_call: TRBJ2-1
v_call: TRBV5-8
cdr3_aa: ASIRSRLAGGNEQF

j_call: TRBJ2-3
v_call: TRBV2
cdr3_aa: ASSPGGIRTDTQY

j_call: TRBJ1-1
v_call: TRBV5-1
cdr3_aa: ASSLFDRVNTEAF

j_call: TRBJ2-3
v_call: TRBV6-5
cdr3_aa: ASSLQGDTDTQY

j_call: TRBJ2-7
v_call: TRBV7-7
cdr3_aa: ASSPGNRGPGEQY

j_call: TRBJ2-1
v_call: TRBV19
cdr3_aa: ASSTYRGWGNEQF

j_call: TRBJ1-2
v_call: TRBV7-2
cdr3_aa: ASSFDRAAPGGYT

j_call: TRBJ2-6
v_call: TRBV4-1
cdr3_aa: ASSQEEGRANVLT

j_call: TRBJ2-5
v_call: TRBV28
cdr3_aa: ASSFPDRRETQY

j_call: TRBJ2-1
v_call: TRBV30
cdr3_aa: AWRNIYNEQF

j_call: TRBJ1-2
v_call: TRBV5-5
cdr3_aa: ASSLLRDSGYT

j_call: TRBJ1-2
v_call: TRBV6-5
cdr3_aa: AGQGSSSGGYT

j_call: TRBJ1-4
v_call: TRBV5-6
cdr3_aa: ASQGASGEKLF

j_call: TRBJ1-4
v_call: TRBV5-6
cdr3_aa: ASSLAGQGNEKLF

j_call: TRBJ2-3
v_call: TRBV7-3
cdr3_aa: ASSPQGFSTDTQY

j_call: TRBJ2-7
v_call: TRBV28
cdr3_aa: ASRQGGSYEQY

j_call: TRBJ1-5
v_call: TRBV2
cdr3_aa: ASSGTGEQPQH

j_call: TRBJ2-5
v_call: TRBV24-1
cdr3_aa: ATSDLGGQGQETQY

j_call: TRBJ1-1
v_call: TRBV7-9
cdr3_aa: ASSLGLLTEAF

j_call: TRBJ2-3
v_call: TRBV7-2
cdr3_aa: ASSLALGSSTDTQY